What follows describes a single T cell receptor beta chain. This sample was taken from a study of Ad26.COV2.S vaccination and SARS-CoV-2 variants. The treatment here: 15 to 20 received Ad26.COV2.S at low or high dose, single or two shots; about 5 received placebo; per-sample allocation not given. Specimen acquisition occurred on day 63 following the initial vaccine or placebo injection. TCRdb keeps only in-frame clones here, not all; method: immunoSEQ multiplex PCR. In the table there are more than 250,000 clones, over 75% of which are singletons. This CDR3 spans 15 amino acids. Trimming removed 3 bases at V and 6 bases at J, with 17 bases between. Germline CDR1 SGHRS, CDR2 YFSETQ.

The sequence was collected from a person aged 18 to 65 who received the Ad26.COV2.S COVID-19 vaccine or a placebo. The V and J genes are TRBV5-1 and TRBJ2-3; D possibly uses TRBD1 or TRBD2 (5 bases each). Sequenced here: peripheral blood, sampled in a trial of Ad26.COV2.S vaccine versus placebo. CDR3 amino acids: CASSSGRPMGDTQYF. Written as DNA, the CDR3 is TGCGCCAGCAGCTCGGGACGGCCAATGGGGGATACGCAGTATTTT. Drawing the rest from reference TRBV5-1 and TRBJ2-3, the complete variable domain is KAGVTQTPRYLIKTRGQQVTLSCSPISGHRSVSWYQQTPGQGLQFLFEYFSETQRNKGNFPGRFSGRQFSNSRSEMNVSTLELGDSALYLCASSSGRPMGDTQYFGPGTRLTVL.